Following are 29 T cell receptor beta chains from one sample sequenced in a study of T cell repertoires in cytomegalovirus infection. Their antigens are not known. TCRdb re-derived calls from the reads in MiXCR, one entry per CDR3 protein. Counted here are 550,000 to 700,000 distinct CDR3 sequences, 40% occurring once; the ten biggest clones make up 48%. The sample consisted of cultured PBMCs, taken from culture after CMV antigen stimulation. The receptors shown here come from a human donor in good health (CMV status not recorded). Some clones in this sample may be carry-over from other donors' samples.

This clonotype was counted only a few times. The chain carries TRBV12-3 or TRBV12-4 and TRBJ2-1, with a tentative D call TRBD2 (5 bases). V lost 0 bases and J 7 bases, leaving 16 bases between the germline ends. There are 16 residues in the CDR3. CDR3 sequence: CASSLAPPSGLNEQFF. The CDR3 DNA is TGTGCCAGCAGTTTAGCCCCTCCCAGCGGTCTTAATGAGCAGTTCTTC.

The gene calls are TRBV7-2 and TRBJ1-1; 7 nucleotides agree with TRBD1. The CDR3 extends over 14 amino acids. V shed 3 bases, J shed 4 bases, and the junction held 5 bases outside the gene matches. Germline assignment: CDR1 SGHTA and CDR2 FQGNSA. The CDR3 is CASSFTRGGTEAFF. CDR3 nucleotide sequence: TGTGCCAGCAGCTTTACCAGGGGGGGCACTGAAGCTTTCTTT.

Only one count was recorded for this clonotype. The rearrangement joins TRBV4-1 to TRBJ1-6; no clear D. V shed 1 base and J shed 9 bases, with 13 bases lying between them. There are 15 residues in the CDR3. Looked up from germline, CDR1 is MGHRA and CDR2 is YSYEKL. The CDR3 region has the DNA TGCGCCAGCAGCCAAGCGTTCACTGGTAGTTCACCCCTCCACTTT. The encoded protein is CASSQAFTGSSPLHF.

This clonotype was observed a few times. This chain connects TRBV9 to TRBJ1-2; 7 nucleotides line up with TRBD1. Germline assignment: CDR1 SGDLS and CDR2 YYNGEE. The CDR3 runs to 14 residues. The J segment lost 5 bases and the V segment lost 4 bases, leaving 8 bases of the junction unmatched. The CDR3 DNA is TGTGCCAGCAGCTACGGGACAGCTTCTTATGGCTACACCTTC. Its translation is CASSYGTASYGYTF.

The chain is built from TRBV5-6 and TRBJ2-1; possibly TRBD1 for D (6 bases). Trimming cost V 2 bases and J 1 base, with 16 bases left between them. The CDR3 extends over 17 amino acids. Germline CDR1 and CDR2: SGHDT and YYEEEE. Written as DNA, the CDR3 is TGTGCCAGCAGCTTTTTGGTCAGGGGCCATTCCTACAATGAGCAGTTCTTC. This sequence encodes CASSFLVRGHSYNEQFF.

J is TRBJ1-2 and V is TRBV7-9, with D possibly being TRBD1 (5 bases). Germline assignment: CDR1 SEHNR and CDR2 FQNEAQ (reference sequence). Trimming took 5 bases from V and 7 from J, leaving 14 bases between them. CDR3 length equals 13 residues. The CDR3 nucleotides are TGTGCCAGCAGCCCCAGGAGGGGCTGTGGCTACACCTTC. Its protein is CASSPRRGCGYTF.

This clonotype was picked up one time. The V gene is TRBV10-3, the J gene TRBJ1-2, with 7 bases identical to TRBD1. The CDR3 is 12 amino acids. Germline CDR1 is ENHRY and CDR2 is SYGVKD. J was trimmed by 8 bases and V by 3 bases; bases with no gene match: 3. CDR3 bases: TGTGCCATCAGTGACGGACAGGACGGCTACACCTTC. Translated: CAISDGQDGYTF.

This clonotype was observed a handful of times. V is TRBV24-1 and J is TRBJ2-3; unclear D gene. The ends were cut back, 2 bases at V and 1 base at J, with 3 bases in the middle. The CDR3 runs 13 residues. Germline CDR1 is KGHDR and CDR2 is SFDVKD. The CDR3 is CATSDSRTDTQYF. CDR3 in DNA: TGTGCCACCAGTGATTCTCGCACAGATACGCAGTATTTT.

V usage is TRBV5-1 and J usage is TRBJ2-5; 8 nucleotides agree with TRBD1. CDR1 is SGHRS, CDR2 YFSETQ, per germline. This CDR3 spans 14 amino acids. The V and J ends lost 4 bases and 7 bases, in that order; junction bases with no gene match: 9. The CDR3 nucleotides read TGCGCCAGCAGCGACGGACAGGGTGACGGGACCCAGTACTTC. Its protein is CASSDGQGDGTQYF.

The V and J genes are TRBV24-1 and TRBJ2-3; D remains ambiguous. V was shortened by 3 bases and J by 2 bases, with 5 bases between the two germline ends. CDR3 length: 13 amino acids. Germline V gives CDR1 KGHDR, CDR2 SFDVKD. CDR3 DNA: TGTGCCACCAGTGATCGCCACACAGATACGCAGTATTTT. Its translation: CATSDRHTDTQYF.

This clonotype was recorded a few times. The rearrangement uses TRBV10-3 and TRBJ2-1; 8 bases fit TRBD1. The V gene end was trimmed by 5 bases and the J gene end by 7 bases; junction bases not matched to a gene: 10. From germline, CDR1 is ENHRY and CDR2 SYGVKD. The CDR3 consists of 15 residues. Here the CDR3 reads CAISTGAGGFNEQFF. CDR3 coding DNA: TGTGCCATCAGTACCGGTGCAGGGGGCTTTAATGAGCAGTTCTTC.

The chain combines TRBV7-9 with TRBJ2-1, with D perhaps TRBD2 (6 bases). The germline V gene has CDR1 SEHNR and CDR2 FQNEAQ (reference sequence). Deletions cut 3 bases from V and 1 base from J, with 10 bases between. The CDR3 length is 15 residues. The CDR3 is CASSFPRGSYNEQFF. Written as DNA, the CDR3 is TGTGCCAGCAGCTTCCCCCGGGGGTCCTACAATGAGCAGTTCTTC.

The V call is TRBV6-1, the J call TRBJ2-1; D gene uncertain. Germline CDR1 and CDR2: MNHNS and SASEGT. V was trimmed by 7 bases and J by 1 base, leaving 14 bases between them. The CDR3 runs 15 residues. The CDR3 DNA reads TGTGCCAGCAAATTCGGGCTACCATCCTACAATGAGCAGTTCTTC. Translating it yields CASKFGLPSYNEQFF.

The rearrangement joins TRBV23-1 to TRBJ2-3; no reliable D call. TRBV23-1 is an ORF; its function is uncertain. Trimming pared 8 bases from V and 4 bases from J, leaving 34 bases between. This CDR3 has 20 residues. The CDR3 DNA follows: TGCGCCAGCTCCCATTCGGACGCCTCGCCCATGCCCTGCTGCTCAGATACGCAGTATTTT. Protein product: CASSHSDASPMPCCSDTQYF.

The rearrangement links TRBV7-6 to TRBJ2-2; D remains ambiguous. Germline-derived CDR1 and CDR2 are SGHVS and FNYEAQ. Trimming pared 5 bases from V and 6 bases from J, leaving 10 bases between. The CDR3 has 13 amino acids. This chain's CDR3 is CASSPEVPGELFF. The CDR3 DNA reads as TGTGCCAGCAGCCCTGAAGTCCCCGGGGAGCTGTTTTTT.

This chain uses TRBV19 with TRBJ2-7, with D maybe TRBD2 (6 bases). Germline CDR1 LNHDA, CDR2 SQIVND (reference sequence). The CDR3 spans 16 residues. The V end was cut by 0 bases, the J end by 0 bases, with 12 bases between. CDR3 region: CASSIDVGGASYEQYF. The CDR3 region has the DNA TGTGCCAGTAGTATAGATGTCGGCGGGGCCTCCTACGAGCAGTACTTC.

This clonotype has more than one count but fewer than ten. This likely comes from a read error, as the CDR3 has no conserved phenylalanine or tryptophan at its end. The DNA is left out, because the CDR3 cannot be placed on it with certainty; the CDR3 is given as TCRdb lists it. The rearrangement links TRBV6-2 or TRBV6-3 to TRBJ2-1; whether TRBD2, the table's D call, matches the DNA was not checked. Germline CDR1 is MNHEY and CDR2 is SVGEGT. With termini counted, the CDR3 has 12 amino acids. The CDR3 spells CASSNGARRALI.

This clonotype was observed a few times. J is TRBJ1-1 and V is TRBV7-6, with 8 bases lining up with TRBD1. The V segment lost 6 bases and the J segment 2 bases; nucleotides outside the gene matches: 8. The CDR3 has 15 residues. Germline V gives CDR1 SGHVS, CDR2 FNYEAQ. Here the CDR3 reads CASRPPTGANTEAFF. CDR3 DNA: TGTGCCAGCAGACCACCGACAGGGGCAAACACTGAAGCTTTCTTT.

V gene TRBV7-9 combines with J gene TRBJ1-2; D ambiguous. The germline CDR1 and CDR2 sequences are SEHNR and FQNEAQ (reference sequence). CDR3 size: 13 residues. Deletions cut 5 bases from V and 2 bases from J, with 9 bases between. CDR3 nucleotides: TGTGCCAGCAGCCACAGCGTCAACTATGGCTACACCTTC. Translation: CASSHSVNYGYTF. The variable domain in full, with the rest retrieved from reference TRBV7-9 and TRBJ1-2, is DTGVSQNPRHKITKRGQNVTFRCDPISEHNRLYWYRQTLGQGPEFLTYFQNEAQLEKSRLLSDRFSAERPKGSFSTLEIQRTEQGDSAMYLCASSHSVNYGYTFGSGTRLTVV.

V is TRBV20-1 and J is TRBJ2-2, with 10 bases that match TRBD2. The CDR3 spans 16 residues. Germline CDR1 DFQATT, CDR2 SNEGSKA (reference sequence). The junction had 7 bases not matched to a gene; V was cut back by 0 bases and J by 6 bases. CDR3: CSARDQASGRSGELFF. The CDR3, as DNA: TGCAGTGCTAGAGATCAGGCTAGCGGGAGATCCGGGGAGCTGTTTTTT.

The rearrangement joins TRBV12-3 or TRBV12-4 to TRBJ2-7; D may match TRBD1 or TRBD2 (5 bases each). The V end lost 4 bases, the J end lost 2 bases, and 21 bases lay between the germline ends. This CDR3 region has 17 residues. CDR3 sequence: CASSSSGGAGSAYEQYF. In DNA, the CDR3 is TGTGCCAGCAGTTCATCTGGGGGTGCAGGGTCAGCCTACGAGCAGTACTTC.

The V call is TRBV5-4, the J call TRBJ2-2, with TRBD2 matching over 7 bases. Per germline, CDR1 SGHNT and CDR2 YYREEE (reference sequence). With 4 bases clipped from V and 5 bases from J, the junction kept 8 bases outside the gene matches. The CDR3 sequence is 15 residues long. The CDR3: CASSHLAGATGELFF. The CDR3 nucleotides read TGTGCCAGCAGCCACCTGGCGGGAGCTACCGGGGAGCTGTTTTTT. Full variable domain (rest looked up from reference TRBV5-4 and TRBJ2-2): ETGVTQSPTHLIKTRGQQVTLRCSSQSGHNTVSWYQQALGQGPQFIFQYYREEENGRGNFPPRFSGLQFPNYSSELNVNALELDDSALYLCASSHLAGATGELFFGEGSRLTVL.

In this sample, this clonotype turned up a few times. The CDR3 reads CASSQGLMNTEAFF. The CDR3 DNA follows: TGTGCCAGCAGTCAGGGGCTCATGAACACTGAAGCTTTCTTT. This chain joins TRBV6-1 and TRBJ1-1; tentative D call: TRBD1 (6 bases). V was pared by 5 bases and J by 0 bases, with 10 bases between. The CDR3 covers 14 residues. From germline, CDR1 is MNHNS and CDR2 SASEGT.

This clonotype has only a few counts. The V call is TRBV6-1, the J call TRBJ2-6; the D gene could be TRBD1 or TRBD2 (5 bases each). The CDR3 loop spans 11 amino acids. The germline gives CDR1 MNHNS, CDR2 SASEGT. V dropped 6 bases and J dropped 15 bases, with 12 bases sitting between them. For the CDR3, the DNA is TGTGCCAGCAGCAGGGACGGTGGCCTGACTTTC. It yields the protein CASSRDGGLTF.

V and J are TRBV6-6 and TRBJ2-7, with D possibly matching TRBD2 (6 bases). Trimming stripped 5 bases from V and 6 bases from J, with 17 bases between. Per germline, CDR1 MNHNY and CDR2 SVGAGI (reference sequence). This CDR3 spans 14 amino acids. As DNA, the CDR3 is TGTGCCAGCAGTGATGGATCGCGGGGCCTCGAGCAGTACTTC. It is translated as CASSDGSRGLEQYF.

This clonotype was seen a handful of times. CDR3 coding DNA: TGTGCCAGCAGTTACAACAGCCAAGAGACCCAGTACTTC. Its protein product is CASSYNSQETQYF. The V call is TRBV6-6, the J call TRBJ2-5; D uncertain. The V end lost 2 bases, the J end lost 1 base, and 5 bases lay between the germline ends. The germline CDR1 and CDR2 sequences are MNHNY and SVGAGI (reference sequence). The CDR3 has 13 residues.

This clonotype was detected only a few times. The chain carries TRBV4-2 and TRBJ2-1; D gene ambiguous. The CDR3 extends over 11 amino acids. Looked up from germline, CDR1 is LGHNA and CDR2 is YNFKEQ. V lost 1 base and J 8 bases, leaving 3 bases between the germline ends. CDR3 DNA sequence: TGTGCCAGCAGCCAAGCTGATGAGCAGTTCTTC. It codes for CASSQADEQFF.

The V call is TRBV10-3, the J call TRBJ2-5; 11 bases match TRBD1. V shed 8 bases, J shed 5 bases, and the junction held 7 bases outside the gene matches. Germline assignment: CDR1 ENHRY and CDR2 SYGVKD. The CDR3 contains 14 residues. CDR3 residues: CAISRGTGGETQYF. The CDR3, as DNA: TGTGCCATCTCGAGGGGGACAGGGGGGGAGACCCAGTACTTC.

This clonotype was recorded at least ten times. The chain joins TRBV7-2 to TRBJ1-1, with D uncertain. CDR1 and CDR2 from the germline V gene are SGHTA and FQGNSA. The V gene lost 4 bases and the J gene lost 4 bases, with 16 bases spanning the gap. There are 15 residues in the CDR3. The CDR3 sequence is CASSSVGWMVTEAFF. CDR3 coding DNA: TGTGCCAGCAGCTCAGTGGGGTGGATGGTCACTGAAGCTTTCTTT.